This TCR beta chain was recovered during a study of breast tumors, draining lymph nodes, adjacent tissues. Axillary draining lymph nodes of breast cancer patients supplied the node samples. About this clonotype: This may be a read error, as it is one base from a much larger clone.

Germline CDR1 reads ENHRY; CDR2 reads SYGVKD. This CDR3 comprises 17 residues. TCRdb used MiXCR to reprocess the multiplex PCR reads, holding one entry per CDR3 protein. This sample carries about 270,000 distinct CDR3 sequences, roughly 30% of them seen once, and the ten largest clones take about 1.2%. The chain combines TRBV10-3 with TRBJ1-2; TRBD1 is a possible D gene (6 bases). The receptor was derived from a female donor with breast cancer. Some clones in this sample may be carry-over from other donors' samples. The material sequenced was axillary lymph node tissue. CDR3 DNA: TGTGCCATCAGTGAGTCCCCATCGCGGGACACCGCGTATGACTACACCTTC. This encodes CAISESPSRDTAYDYTF.